This T cell receptor (beta chain) was sequenced during a study of blood T cell repertoires in COVID-19. Study overall: Samples came from the United States, Italy and Spain, spanning acute and convalescent COVID-19. PBMCs, B-cell-depleted T cells, or T cells provided the cDNA or gDNA that made up the material.

In the study's own analysis: Quantification of nucleated cells was approximated via reference gene primer amplification. TCRdb keeps only in-frame clones here, not all; method: immunoSEQ multiplex PCR. Clone size and the V and J calls come from that table; the DNA yielded D and trimming. The data contain 200,000 or so clones, roughly 80% of them seen just once; the ten biggest clones take up about 4.8%. From germline, CDR1 is KGHDR and CDR2 SFDVKD. CDR3 length equals 16 residues. V gave up 1 base and J gave up 7 bases, with 16 bases separating them. Source material: peripheral blood. The V gene is TRBV24-1, the J gene TRBJ2-1; TRBD1 is a possible D gene (6 bases). This TCR was sampled from a young woman with acute or convalescent COVID-19. In nucleotides, the CDR3 is TGTGCCACCAGTGATTTCCCCGACAGGTCGGGGAATGAGCAGTTCTTC. Translated: CATSDFPDRSGNEQFF.